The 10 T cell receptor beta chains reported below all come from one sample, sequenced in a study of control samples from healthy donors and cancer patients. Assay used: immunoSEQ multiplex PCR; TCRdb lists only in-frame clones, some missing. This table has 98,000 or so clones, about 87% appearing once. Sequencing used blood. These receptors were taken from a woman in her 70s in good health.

The CDR3 coding sequence is TGTGCCAGCAGCTTAGTTAAGGGGGGGTTCTATGGCTACACCTTC. It is translated as CASSLVKGGFYGYTF. The rearrangement uses TRBV7-6 and TRBJ1-2, with D perhaps matching TRBD1 (6 bases). Germline assignment: CDR1 SGHVS and CDR2 FNYEAQ. Trimming cost V 1 base and J 4 bases, with 13 bases left between them. The CDR3 has 15 amino acids. The full variable domain, completed using reference TRBV7-6 and TRBJ1-2, is GAGVSQSPRYKVTKRGQDVALRCDPISGHVSLYWYRQALGQGPEFLTYFNYEAQQDKSGLPNDRFSAERPEGSISTLTIQRTEQRDSAMYRCASSLVKGGFYGYTFGSGTRLTVV.

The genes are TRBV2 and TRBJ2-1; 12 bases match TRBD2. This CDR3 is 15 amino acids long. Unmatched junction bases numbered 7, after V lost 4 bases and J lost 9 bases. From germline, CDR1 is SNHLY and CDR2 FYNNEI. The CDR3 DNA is TGTGCCAGCAGTGTATTGACTAGCGGGAGAGCTGAGCAGTTCTTC. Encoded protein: CASSVLTSGRAEQFF.

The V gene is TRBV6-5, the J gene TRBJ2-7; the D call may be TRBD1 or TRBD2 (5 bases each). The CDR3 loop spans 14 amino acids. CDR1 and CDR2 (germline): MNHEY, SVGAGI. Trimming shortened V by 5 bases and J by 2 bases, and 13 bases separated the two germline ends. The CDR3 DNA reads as TGTGCCAGCAGTCTAACGGGGCACCCCTACGAGCAGTACTTC. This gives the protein CASSLTGHPYEQYF.

In DNA form, the CDR3 reads TGTGCCAGCAGTGAAGCGCTTAACGGTATGACGGACACTGAAGCTTTCTTT. This encodes CASSEALNGMTDTEAFF. The chain links TRBV2 to TRBJ1-1; D remains unclear. The V gene's germline CDR1 is SNHLY and CDR2 FYNNEI. Trimming took 0 bases from V and 3 from J, leaving 17 bases between them. The CDR3 extends over 17 amino acids.

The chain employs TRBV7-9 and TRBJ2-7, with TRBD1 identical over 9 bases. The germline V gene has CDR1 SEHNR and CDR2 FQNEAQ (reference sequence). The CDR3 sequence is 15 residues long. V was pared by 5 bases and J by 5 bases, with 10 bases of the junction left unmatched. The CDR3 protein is CASSPLGTGLDEQYF. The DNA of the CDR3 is TGTGCCAGCAGCCCACTGGGGACAGGGTTGGACGAGCAGTACTTC.

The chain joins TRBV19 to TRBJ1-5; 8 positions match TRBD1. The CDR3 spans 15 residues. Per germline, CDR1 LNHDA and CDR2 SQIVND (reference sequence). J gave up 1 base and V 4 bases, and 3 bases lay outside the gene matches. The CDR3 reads CASSKDRDSNQPQHF. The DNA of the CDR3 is TGTGCCAGTAGTAAGGACAGGGACAGCAATCAGCCCCAGCATTTT.

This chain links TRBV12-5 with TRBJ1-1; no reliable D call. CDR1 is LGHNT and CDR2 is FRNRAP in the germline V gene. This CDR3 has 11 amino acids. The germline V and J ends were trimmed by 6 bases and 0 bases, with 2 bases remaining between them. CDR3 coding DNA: TGTGCTAGTGGGATGAACACTGAAGCTTTCTTT. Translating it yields CASGMNTEAFF.

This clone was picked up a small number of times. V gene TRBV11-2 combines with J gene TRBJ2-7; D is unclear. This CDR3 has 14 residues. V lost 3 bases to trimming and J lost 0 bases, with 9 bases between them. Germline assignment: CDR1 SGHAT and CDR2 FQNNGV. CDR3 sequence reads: CASSFGTYSYEQYF. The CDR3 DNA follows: TGTGCCAGCAGCTTTGGCACCTACTCCTACGAGCAGTACTTC.

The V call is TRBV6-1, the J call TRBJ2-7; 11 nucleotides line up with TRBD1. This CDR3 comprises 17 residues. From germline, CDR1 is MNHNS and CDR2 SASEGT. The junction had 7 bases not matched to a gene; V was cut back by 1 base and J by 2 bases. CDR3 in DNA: TGTGCCAGCAGTGAAGGGGGGGCGGGACAGGGGGCCTACGAGCAGTACTTC. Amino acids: CASSEGGAGQGAYEQYF.

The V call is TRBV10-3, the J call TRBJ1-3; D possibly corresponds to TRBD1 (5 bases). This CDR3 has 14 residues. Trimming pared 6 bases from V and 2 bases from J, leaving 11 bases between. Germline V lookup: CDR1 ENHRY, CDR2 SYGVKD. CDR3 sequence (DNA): TGTGCCATCAGCCGTCGAGGGGCTGGAAACACCATATATTTT. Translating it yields CAISRRGAGNTIYF.